What follows is one T cell receptor beta chain and its context. Which antigen it targets is not known. One base away there is no much larger clone; base qualities are not given. This specimen belongs to a study of control samples from healthy donors and cancer patients (dated by TCRdb to the early 2020s). The germline V gene (reference sequence) gives CDR1 as LNHDA and CDR2 as SQIVND. The CDR3 contains 16 residues, cysteine and phenylalanine counted. Only the CDR3 DNA is retained, 48 bases long and in frame from the first base. The junction shows trimming of 4 bases on V and 5 bases on J, and the gene matches do not reach 12 bases of it. The protocol used for the library was the immunoSEQ multiplex PCR assay. TCRdb took this table from immuneACCESS and kept in-frame rearrangements with V and J called. Such tables lack part of the clones; where checked against another copy, unresolved V genes explain under half of the gap, and the rest is unexplained. The sample table records some 80,000 clones; about 90% of these occur just once. 1.5% to 2% of the sample belongs to the ten largest clones.

The V gene is TRBV19 and the J gene is TRBJ2-7; 9 of the junction bases match TRBD1. Material: PBMCs. The clonotype was recovered from a woman in her sixties with head and neck cancer. The nucleotide sequence reads as follows: TGTGCCAGTAGTACAACAGGGGGCGCATGGTACGACGAGCAGTACTTC. Its protein is CASSTTGGAWYDEQYF.